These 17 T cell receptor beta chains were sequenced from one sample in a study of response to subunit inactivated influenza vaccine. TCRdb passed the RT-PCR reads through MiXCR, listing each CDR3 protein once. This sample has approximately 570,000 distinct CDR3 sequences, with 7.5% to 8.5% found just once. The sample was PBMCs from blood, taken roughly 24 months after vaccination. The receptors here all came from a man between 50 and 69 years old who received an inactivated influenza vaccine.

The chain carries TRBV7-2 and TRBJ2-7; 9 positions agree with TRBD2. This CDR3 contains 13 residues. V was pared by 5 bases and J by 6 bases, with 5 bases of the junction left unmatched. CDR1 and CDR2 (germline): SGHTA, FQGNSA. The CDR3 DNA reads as TGTGCCAGCAGCCGTAGCGGGGGCCTCGAGCAGTACTTC. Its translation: CASSRSGGLEQYF. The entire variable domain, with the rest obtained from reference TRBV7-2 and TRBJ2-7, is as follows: GAGVSQSPSNKVTEKGKDVELRCDPISGHTALYWYRQSLGQGLEFLIYFQGNSAPDKSGLPSDRFSAERTGGSVSTLTIQRTQQEDSAVYLCASSRSGGLEQYFGPGTRLTVT.

CDR3 amino acids: CASSQEPQGLAGPRELFF. The CDR3 DNA follows: TGCGCCAGCAGCCAAGAGCCCCAAGGACTAGCGGGACCGCGGGAGCTGTTTTTT. This rearrangement joins TRBV4-3 to TRBJ2-2; 12 bases agree with TRBD2. Germline V gene lookup returns CDR1 LGHNA and CDR2 YSLEER. J lost 9 bases, V lost 0 bases, and 11 bases had no gene match. The CDR3 sequence is 18 residues long.

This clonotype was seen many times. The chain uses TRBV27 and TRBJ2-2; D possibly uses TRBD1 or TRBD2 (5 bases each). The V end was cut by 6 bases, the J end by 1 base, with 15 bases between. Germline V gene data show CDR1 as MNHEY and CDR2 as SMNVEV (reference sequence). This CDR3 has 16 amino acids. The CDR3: CASSPTGRWNTGELFF. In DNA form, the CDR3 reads TGTGCCAGCAGCCCGACGGGACGCTGGAACACCGGGGAGCTGTTTTTT.

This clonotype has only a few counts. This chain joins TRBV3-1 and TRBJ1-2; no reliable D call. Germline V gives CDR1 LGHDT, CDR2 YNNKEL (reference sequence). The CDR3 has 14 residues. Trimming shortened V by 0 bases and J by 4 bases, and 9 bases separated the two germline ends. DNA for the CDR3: TGTGCCAGCAGCCAAGAAGAGGGAGGCTATGGCTACACCTTC. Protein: CASSQEEGGYGYTF.

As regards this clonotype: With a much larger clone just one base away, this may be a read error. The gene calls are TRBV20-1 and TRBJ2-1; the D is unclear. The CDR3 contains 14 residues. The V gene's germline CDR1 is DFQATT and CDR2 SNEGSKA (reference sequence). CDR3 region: CSARSILQYNEEFF. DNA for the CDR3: TGCAGTGCTAGATCTATCCTGCAATACAATGAGGAGTTCTTC.

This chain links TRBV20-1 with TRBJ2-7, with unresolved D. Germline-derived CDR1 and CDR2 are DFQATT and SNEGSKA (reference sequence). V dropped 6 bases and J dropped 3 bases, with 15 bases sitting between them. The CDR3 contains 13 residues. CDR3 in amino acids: CSARPERDYEQYF. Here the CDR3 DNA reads TGCAGTGCAAGACCCGAGAGAGACTACGAGCAGTACTTC.

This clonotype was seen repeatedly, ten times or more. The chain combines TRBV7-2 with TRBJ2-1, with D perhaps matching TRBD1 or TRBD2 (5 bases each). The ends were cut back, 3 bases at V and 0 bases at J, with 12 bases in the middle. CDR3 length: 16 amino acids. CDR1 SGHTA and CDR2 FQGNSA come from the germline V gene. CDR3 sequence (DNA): TGTGCCAGCAGCTTTGGGGGTAGTTCCTCCTACAATGAGCAGTTCTTC. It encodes CASSFGGSSSYNEQFF.

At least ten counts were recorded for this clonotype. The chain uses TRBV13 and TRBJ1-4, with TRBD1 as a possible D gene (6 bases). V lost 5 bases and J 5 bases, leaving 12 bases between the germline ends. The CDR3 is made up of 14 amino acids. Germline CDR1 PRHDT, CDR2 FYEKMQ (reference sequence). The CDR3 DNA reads TGTGCCAGCAGCCGAGGTGGACAGAATGAAAAACTGTTTTTT. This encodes CASSRGGQNEKLFF.

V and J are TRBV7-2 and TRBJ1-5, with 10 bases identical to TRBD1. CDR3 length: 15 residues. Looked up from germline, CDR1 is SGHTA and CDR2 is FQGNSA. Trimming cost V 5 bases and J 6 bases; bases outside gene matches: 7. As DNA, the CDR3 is TGTGCCAGCAGCATCGACAGGGGGCGCATTCAGCCCCAGCATTTT. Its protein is CASSIDRGRIQPQHF.

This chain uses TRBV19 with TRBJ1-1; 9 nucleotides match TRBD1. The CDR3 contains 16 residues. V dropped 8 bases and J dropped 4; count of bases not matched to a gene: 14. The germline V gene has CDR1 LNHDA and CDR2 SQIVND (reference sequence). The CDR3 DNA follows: TGTGCCAGTCTTCGCCGTCCGGGACAGGGCTTCACTGAAGCTTTCTTT. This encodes CASLRRPGQGFTEAFF.

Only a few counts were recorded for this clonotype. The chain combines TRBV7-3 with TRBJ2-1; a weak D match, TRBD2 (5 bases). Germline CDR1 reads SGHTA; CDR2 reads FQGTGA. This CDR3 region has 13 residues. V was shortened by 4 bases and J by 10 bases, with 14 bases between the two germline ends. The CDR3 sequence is CASSSAVTGEQFF. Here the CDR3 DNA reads TGTGCCAGCAGCTCAGCGGTAACGGGAGAGCAGTTCTTC.

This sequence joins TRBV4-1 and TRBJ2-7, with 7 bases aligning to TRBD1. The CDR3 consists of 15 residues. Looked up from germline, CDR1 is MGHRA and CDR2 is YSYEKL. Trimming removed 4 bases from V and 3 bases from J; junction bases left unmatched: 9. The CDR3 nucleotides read TGCGCCAGCAGCCCCGTCAGGGGACAGAGCTACGAGCAGTACTTC. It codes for CASSPVRGQSYEQYF.

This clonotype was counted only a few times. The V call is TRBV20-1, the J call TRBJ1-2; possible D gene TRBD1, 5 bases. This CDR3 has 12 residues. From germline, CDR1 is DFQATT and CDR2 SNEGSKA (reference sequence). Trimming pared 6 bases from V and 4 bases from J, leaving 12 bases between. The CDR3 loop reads CSAVGGSYGYTF. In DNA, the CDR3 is TGCAGTGCCGTGGGGGGGAGCTATGGCTACACCTTC.

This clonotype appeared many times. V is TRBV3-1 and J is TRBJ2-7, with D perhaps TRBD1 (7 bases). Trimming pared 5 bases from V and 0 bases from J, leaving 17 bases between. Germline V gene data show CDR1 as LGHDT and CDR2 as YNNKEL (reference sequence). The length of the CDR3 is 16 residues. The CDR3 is CASSSGGISGSYEQYF. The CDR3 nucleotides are TGTGCCAGCAGCTCAGGGGGGATTAGCGGCTCCTACGAGCAGTACTTC.

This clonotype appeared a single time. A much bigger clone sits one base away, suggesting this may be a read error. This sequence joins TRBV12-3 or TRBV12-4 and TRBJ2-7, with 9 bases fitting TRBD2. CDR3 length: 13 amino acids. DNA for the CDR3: TGTGCCAGCAGCGTAGCGGGGGACTACGCGCAGTACTTC. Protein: CASSVAGDYAQYF.

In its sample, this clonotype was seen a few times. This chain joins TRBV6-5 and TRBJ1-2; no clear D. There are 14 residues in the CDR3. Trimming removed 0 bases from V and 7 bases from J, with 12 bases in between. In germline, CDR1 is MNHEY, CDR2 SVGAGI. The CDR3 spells CASSYSGFSGGYTF. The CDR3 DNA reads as TGTGCCAGCAGTTACTCGGGGTTTAGCGGTGGCTACACCTTC.

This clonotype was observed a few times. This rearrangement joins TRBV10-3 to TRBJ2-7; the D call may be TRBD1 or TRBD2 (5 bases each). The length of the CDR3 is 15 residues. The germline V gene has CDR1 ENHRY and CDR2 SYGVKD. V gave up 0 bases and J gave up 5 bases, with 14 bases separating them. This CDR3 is CAISESPGSMHEQYF. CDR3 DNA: TGTGCCATCAGTGAGTCTCCAGGGAGCATGCACGAGCAGTACTTC.